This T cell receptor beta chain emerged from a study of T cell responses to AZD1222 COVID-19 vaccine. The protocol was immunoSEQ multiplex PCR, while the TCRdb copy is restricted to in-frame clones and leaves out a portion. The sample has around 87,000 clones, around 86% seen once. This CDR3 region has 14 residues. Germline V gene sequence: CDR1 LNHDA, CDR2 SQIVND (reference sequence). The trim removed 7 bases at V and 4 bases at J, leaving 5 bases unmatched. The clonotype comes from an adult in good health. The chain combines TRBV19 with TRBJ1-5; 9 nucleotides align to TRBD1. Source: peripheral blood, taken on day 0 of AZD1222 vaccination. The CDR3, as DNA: TGTGCCAGTACAGACAGGGGGGGAAATCAGCCCCAGCATTTT. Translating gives CASTDRGGNQPQHF.